This T cell receptor (beta chain) was sequenced for a study of T cell responses to AZD1222 COVID-19 vaccine. Across the whole study: Second doses at about 4 or about 12 weeks were pooled. Study results and caveats: Donors in the cohort were predominantly white British and more often female, and clonal diversity was possibly underestimated. Repertoire collection took place solely once the T cell response had peaked.

The table came from immunoSEQ multiplex PCR; TCRdb's copy has only in-frame clones and leaves some out. The table includes 75,000 to 95,000 clones, roughly 88% detected once. Trimming took off 4 bases at V and 4 bases at J, with 15 bases between the two ends. The CDR3 is 15 amino acids. CDR1 and CDR2 from the germline V gene are SGHRS and YFSETQ. In the case of this clone: The antigen remains undetermined.

V and J are TRBV5-1 and TRBJ1-3; D gene ambiguous. The receptor was derived from an adult in good health. Sequences were derived from peripheral blood, sampled on day 0 of AZD1222 vaccination. CDR3: CASSPGRSEGNTIYF. DNA for the CDR3: TGCGCCAGCAGCCCGGGTAGGTCCGAAGGAAACACCATATATTTT.